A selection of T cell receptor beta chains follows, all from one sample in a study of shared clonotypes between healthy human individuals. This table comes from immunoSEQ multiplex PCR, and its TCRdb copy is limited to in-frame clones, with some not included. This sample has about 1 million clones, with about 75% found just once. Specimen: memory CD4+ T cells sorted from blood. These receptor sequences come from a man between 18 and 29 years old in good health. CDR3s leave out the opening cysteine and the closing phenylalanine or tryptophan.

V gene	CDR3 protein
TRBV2	ASKSGGVPQETQY
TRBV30	AWSVRTAGNTIY
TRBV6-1	ASSDTEVRRGANVLT
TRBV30	AWSPQLTNYGYT
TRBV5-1	ASSLGPSGRTDTQY
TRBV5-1	ASSSTDRATEAF
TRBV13	ASSPEGQGFGSPLH
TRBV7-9	ASTSGYNSPLH
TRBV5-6	ASSLGTGAYSNQPQH
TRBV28	ASSLDRGYGYT
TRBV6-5	ASSTTGAYRNEQF
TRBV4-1	ASRPFTGTGSTDTQY
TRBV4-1	ASSQVTPAKGWQY
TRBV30	AWSPQNSPLH
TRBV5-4	ASSLTGRGYT
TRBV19	ASSIWSDHYT
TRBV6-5	ASMLVGTDTQY
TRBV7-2	ASIRGDTGELF
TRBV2	ASSQRNEQF
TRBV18	ASSLFEQGMNTEAF
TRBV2	ASRGGQGNGYT
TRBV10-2	ASSESLLYYEQY
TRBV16	ASSVQGIPYGYT
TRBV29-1	SAAGSGNTIY
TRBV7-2	ASSLDGPSGTTYEQY
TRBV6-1	ASTPSFYGYT